These 5 T cell receptor beta chains were sequenced from one sample in a study of CD8 T cells in ankylosing spondylitis. TCRdb called the 5' RACE reads again in MiXCR, with one record for every CDR3 protein. The table records some 130,000 distinct CDR3 sequences, 5.5% to 7.5% of them present only once. The sample was blood, either unsorted or a sorted T cell fraction (not recorded which). The receptors here all came from a female donor with ankylosing spondylitis or in good health (not recorded which).

This clonotype was seen ten or more times. The V gene is TRBV7-2, the J gene TRBJ2-1; maybe TRBD1 (5 bases). V lost 1 base and J lost 6, with 7 bases in between. Looked up from germline, CDR1 is SGHTA and CDR2 is FQGNSA. CDR3 length equals 13 residues. This chain's CDR3 is CASSLGRANEQFF. In nucleotides, the CDR3 is TGTGCCAGCAGCTTAGGCAGGGCCAATGAGCAGTTCTTC.

This clonotype appeared many times. The chain joins TRBV5-1 to TRBJ2-2, with 9 bases that match TRBD1. CDR1 and CDR2 (germline): SGHRS, YFSETQ. The CDR3 is 15 residues long. Germline trimming cut 4 bases from V and 3 bases from J; bases unmatched to any gene: 4. The CDR3 bases are TGCGCCAGCAGCAACCGACAGGGGGACACCGGGGAGCTGTTTTTT. Translating it yields CASSNRQGDTGELFF.

The sample holds many counts of this clonotype. V is TRBV7-6 and J is TRBJ2-1; TRBD2 is a possible D gene (7 bases). Trimming stripped 3 bases from V and 6 bases from J, with 9 bases between. This CDR3 is built from 13 residues. Germline values: CDR1 SGHVS, CDR2 FNYEAQ. The CDR3 coding sequence is TGTGCCAGCAGCTTGGGGGGGCCCAATGAGCAGTTCTTC. As protein: CASSLGGPNEQFF.

In this sample, this clonotype turned up many times. The chain uses TRBV19 and TRBJ1-1, with a possible D match to TRBD1 (6 bases). Trimming pared 1 base from V and 2 bases from J, leaving 11 bases between. Germline CDR1 is LNHDA and CDR2 is SQIVND (reference sequence). The CDR3 is made up of 15 amino acids. The CDR3 region has the DNA TGTGCCAGTAGTATAGGTCCGGGGGCCAACACTGAAGCTTTCTTT. Translation gives CASSIGPGANTEAFF.

The rearrangement uses TRBV11-3 and TRBJ2-1, with D possibly being TRBD1 (6 bases). V dropped 5 bases and J dropped 7 bases, with 15 bases sitting between them. CDR3 length: 14 amino acids. Germline V gene lookup returns CDR1 SGHNT and CDR2 YENEEA. The CDR3 loop is CASSGEIQGNEQFF. The CDR3 bases are TGTGCCAGCAGCGGAGAGATCCAGGGGAATGAGCAGTTCTTC.